What follows are 26 T cell receptor beta chains derived from one specimen sequenced in a study of Graves' ophthalmopathy and Graves' hyperthyroidism. The authors amplified TCR beta CDR3 regions from RNA transcripts. First-round RT-PCR relied on HTBI primers, and a second-round multiplex PCR came next. TCRdb redid the calling of the multiplex PCR reads with MiXCR, one entry per CDR3 protein. The sample has approximately 1.2 million distinct CDR3 sequences, around a third seen once. Sequencing used peripheral blood or thyroid tissue (not recorded which). Receptors were obtained from an adult man with Graves' hyperthyroidism.

This clonotype was detected many times. The V call is TRBV5-1, the J call TRBJ2-5, with D perhaps TRBD2 (5 bases). V was cut by 4 bases and J by 4 bases, with 11 bases left in between. CDR1 and CDR2 from the germline V gene are SGHRS and YFSETQ. This CDR3 has 13 amino acids. The DNA of the CDR3 is TGCGCCAGCAGCCATAGCGACTCAGAGACCCAGTACTTC. It specifies CASSHSDSETQYF. The full variable domain, its missing parts supplied by reference TRBV5-1 and TRBJ2-5, is KAGVTQTPRYLIKTRGQQVTLSCSPISGHRSVSWYQQTPGQGLQFLFEYFSETQRNKGNFPGRFSGRQFSNSRSEMNVSTLELGDSALYLCASSHSDSETQYFGPGTRLLVL.

This clonotype was seen more than once but under ten times. The gene calls are TRBV11-2 and TRBJ1-4; 7 bases match TRBD1. From germline, CDR1 is SGHAT and CDR2 FQNNGV. Losses at the gene ends were 4 bases for V and 8 bases for J; bases not matched to a gene: 4. The CDR3 totals 13 residues. CDR3 coding DNA: TGTGCCAGCAGCTCCTTGACAGGGGAAAAACTGTTTTTT. Protein sequence: CASSSLTGEKLFF. Full variable domain (outside the CDR3, taken from reference TRBV11-2 and TRBJ1-4): EAGVAQSPRYKIIEKRQSVAFWCNPISGHATLYWYQQILGQGPKLLIQFQNNGVVDDSQLPKDRFSAERLKGVDSTLKIQPAKLEDSAVYLCASSSLTGEKLFFGSGTQLSVL.

The chain carries TRBV29-1 and TRBJ2-2; 7 nucleotides line up with TRBD2. Germline values: CDR1 SQVTM, CDR2 ANQGSEA. Trimming at V came to 4 bases and at J to 17 bases, leaving 7 bases not matched to a gene. This CDR3 has 10 amino acids. CDR3 sequence (DNA): TGCAGCGTTGTCGGGGGGAACTGTTTTTTT. Residues: CSVVGGNCFF.

This clonotype has at least ten counts. The gene calls are TRBV2 and TRBJ2-7, with 11 bases fitting TRBD2. Germline loops: CDR1 SNHLY, CDR2 FYNNEI. The CDR3 spans 15 residues. Trimming cost V 7 bases and J 4 bases; bases outside gene matches: 9. The CDR3 region has the DNA TGTGCCAGCATCCCTACTAGCGGGAGTAGGTACGAGCAGTACTTC. Amino acid sequence: CASIPTSGSRYEQYF.

This chain connects TRBV3-1 to TRBJ1-2; D perhaps matches TRBD1 (5 bases). Germline V gene sequence: CDR1 LGHDT, CDR2 YNNKEL (reference sequence). The CDR3 contains 15 residues. Trimming cost V 1 base and J 4 bases, with 13 bases left between them. The CDR3 DNA is TGTGCCAGCAGCCAAGCAGGTGGGACGGCCTATGGCTACACCTTC. This codes for CASSQAGGTAYGYTF.

A remark on this clonotype: At one end the junction does not follow the germline gene, possibly because of a read error. The V and J genes are TRBV24-1 and TRBJ2-6; 7 nucleotides align to TRBD1. Germline V gives CDR1 KGHDR, CDR2 SFDVKD. The CDR3 loop spans 17 amino acids. CDR3 residues: CATSLTGTASGANVLTF. In DNA, the CDR3 is TGTGCCACCAGTTTGACCGGGACAGCGTCTGGAGCCAACGTCCTGACTTTC.

V is TRBV28 and J is TRBJ1-2; no clear D gene. The V end was cut by 10 bases, the J end by 7 bases, with 16 bases between. Germline V gene sequence: CDR1 MDHEN, CDR2 SYDVKM. This CDR3 spans 12 amino acids. This chain's CDR3 is CATQRGFGGYTF. In DNA form, the CDR3 reads TGTGCCACCCAAAGAGGCTTTGGTGGCTACACCTTC.

The rearrangement uses TRBV7-2 and TRBJ2-5; D unresolved. This CDR3 has 15 amino acids. The V end was cut by 5 bases, the J end by 5 bases, with 18 bases between. Germline CDR1 is SGHTA and CDR2 is FQGNSA. CDR3 coding DNA: TGTGCCAGCAGCCCGGTATTCGGATATCAGGAGACCCAGTACTTC. Amino acid sequence: CASSPVFGYQETQYF.

This clonotype was counted ten times or more. The chain uses TRBV5-1 and TRBJ2-7, with D perhaps TRBD1 (6 bases). Trimming pared 2 bases from V and 4 bases from J, leaving 10 bases between. This CDR3 comprises 13 residues. Germline loops: CDR1 SGHRS, CDR2 YFSETQ. The DNA of the CDR3 is TGCGCCAGCAGCTTTCACACAGGGTACGAGCAGTACTTC. Translation: CASSFHTGYEQYF.

Note on this clonotype: A read error may be the cause here, since a much bigger clone is one base away. Without the conserved terminal phenylalanine or tryptophan, this CDR3 likely stems from a read error. This chain joins TRBV15 and TRBJ2-7; 14 bases match TRBD2. Germline CDR1 LNHNV, CDR2 YYDKDF (reference sequence). V dropped 2 bases and J dropped 0; count of bases not matched to a gene: 9. The CDR3 is made up of 19 amino acids. Here the CDR3 reads CATSRYGTSGGFSSYEQYL. The CDR3 bases are TGTGCCACCAGCAGATACGGGACTAGCGGGGGATTTTCCTCCTACGAGCAGTACCTC.

Many counts were recorded for this clonotype. The V gene is TRBV7-9, the J gene TRBJ2-7; 7 nucleotides match TRBD1. Germline trimming cut 5 bases from V and 5 bases from J; bases unmatched to any gene: 12. This CDR3 has 15 amino acids. The germline V gene encodes CDR1 SEHNR and CDR2 FQNEAQ (reference sequence). The CDR3 spells CASSPRTGLGDEQYF. The CDR3 region has the DNA TGTGCCAGCAGCCCCAGGACAGGCTTAGGTGACGAGCAGTACTTC. The full variable domain, completed using reference TRBV7-9 and TRBJ2-7, is DTGVSQNPRHKITKRGQNVTFRCDPISEHNRLYWYRQTLGQGPEFLTYFQNEAQLEKSRLLSDRFSAERPKGSFSTLEIQRTEQGDSAMYLCASSPRTGLGDEQYFGPGTRLTVT.

This chain connects TRBV6-5 to TRBJ2-7; no reliable D call. Germline V gene lookup returns CDR1 MNHEY and CDR2 SVGAGI. This CDR3 is built from 13 residues. V gave up 0 bases and J gave up 6 bases, with 9 bases separating them. The CDR3 nucleotides read TGTGCCAGCAGTTACTCCCCCCTGGCCGAGCAGTACTTC. Translating gives CASSYSPLAEQYF.

A note on this clonotype: A much larger clonotype is one base distant, so this may be a read error. The V gene is TRBV12-3 or TRBV12-4, the J gene TRBJ1-6; 7 bases are shared with TRBD1. The J segment lost 7 bases and the V segment lost 6 bases, leaving 3 bases of the junction unmatched. The CDR3 runs 13 residues. CDR3 DNA sequence: TGTGCCAGCAGGACAGGGTTCAATTCACCCCTCCACTTT. The encoded protein is CASRTGFNSPLHF.

This chain's CDR3 is CASSGGALKQETQYF. CDR3 coding DNA: TGTGCCAGCAGTGGTGGCGCCCTTAAACAAGAGACCCAGTACTTC. The chain has TRBV12-3 or TRBV12-4 and TRBJ2-5; no definite D call. The CDR3 covers 15 residues. V lost 5 bases to trimming and J lost 2 bases, with 15 bases between them.

The gene calls are TRBV7-9 and TRBJ1-6; tentatively, D is TRBD1 (6 bases). V dropped 11 bases and J dropped 5 bases, with 13 bases sitting between them. CDR1 is SEHNR and CDR2 is FQNEAQ in the germline V gene (reference sequence). The CDR3 totals 13 residues. The CDR3 here is CAGGDRNNSPLHF. The DNA for the CDR3 is TGTGCCGGAGGAGACAGGAATAATTCACCCCTCCACTTT.

There are many counts of this clonotype. J is TRBJ1-1 and V is TRBV20-1; 7 positions agree with TRBD1. V lost 0 bases to trimming and J lost 1 base; unmatched junction nucleotides: 2. The CDR3 runs 14 residues. Germline loops: CDR1 DFQATT, CDR2 SNEGSKA (reference sequence). CDR3 amino acids: CSARDRGGNTEAFF. The CDR3 nucleotides read TGCAGTGCTAGAGACAGGGGGGGGAACACTGAAGCTTTCTTT.

This clonotype appeared many times. This chain joins TRBV11-2 and TRBJ1-1, with 8 bases lining up with TRBD1. From germline, CDR1 is SGHAT and CDR2 FQNNGV. The CDR3 spans 15 residues. J lost 4 bases, V lost 2 bases, and 6 bases had no gene match. The CDR3 loop reads CASSLITGGGTEAFF. CDR3 DNA: TGTGCCAGCAGCTTAATAACAGGGGGAGGCACTGAAGCTTTCTTT.

V is TRBV19 and J is TRBJ1-5; D perhaps matches TRBD1 (5 bases). V lost 7 bases and J lost 4, with 11 bases in between. CDR1 and CDR2 from the germline V gene are LNHDA and SQIVND (reference sequence). This CDR3 has 13 residues. The CDR3 loop is CASKGPGNQPQHF. The CDR3 coding sequence is TGTGCCAGTAAGGGACCAGGGAATCAGCCCCAGCATTTT.

The chain carries TRBV7-2 and TRBJ2-7, with TRBD1 matching 10 bases. The V gene end was trimmed by 3 bases and the J gene end by 3 bases; junction bases not matched to a gene: 14. This CDR3 comprises 18 residues. Germline V CDR1 and CDR2: SGHTA, FQGNSA. CDR3 in amino acids: CASSLDASVGQGIYEQYF. The CDR3 bases are TGTGCCAGCAGCTTGGATGCCAGCGTGGGACAGGGGATCTACGAGCAGTACTTC.

A note on this clonotype: A much larger clone lies a single base off, so this may be a read error. The CDR3 carries no conserved terminal phenylalanine or tryptophan, so it likely arises from a read error. The chain couples TRBV19 to TRBJ1-5, with TRBD1 identical over 9 bases. Germline V gives CDR1 LNHDA, CDR2 SQIVND (reference sequence). This CDR3 region has 15 residues. V shed 6 bases, J shed 6 bases, and the junction held 9 bases outside the gene matches. In DNA form, the CDR3 reads TGTGCCAGTAGACGACCGGGACAGGGTTTTCAGCCCCAGCATTCT. Translating it yields CASRRPGQGFQPQHS.

This clonotype was observed at least ten times. This chain links TRBV19 with TRBJ2-7; D not resolved. The CDR3 is made up of 13 amino acids. Trimming shortened V by 5 bases and J by 7 bases, and 15 bases separated the two germline ends. Germline V gives CDR1 LNHDA, CDR2 SQIVND (reference sequence). The CDR3 region has the DNA TGTGCCAGTAGTGTCCAACCCCGTAGAGAGCAGTACTTC. This encodes CASSVQPRREQYF.

In its sample, this clonotype was seen once. The gene calls are TRBV7-3 and TRBJ2-5; 11 bases match TRBD2. The germline gives CDR1 SGHTA, CDR2 FQGTGA. V was clipped by 2 bases and J by 5 bases; unmatched bases: 13. The length of the CDR3 is 18 residues. The CDR3 sequence is CASSLGARTSGSGETQYF. The CDR3 DNA follows: TGTGCCAGCAGCTTAGGCGCACGTACTAGCGGGAGTGGTGAGACCCAGTACTTC.

V gene TRBV7-2 combines with J gene TRBJ2-3; D not certain. CDR1 is SGHTA and CDR2 is FQGNSA in the germline V gene. The CDR3 totals 16 residues. V lost 1 base and J 1 base, leaving 12 bases between the germline ends. CDR3 sequence reads: CASSLVSLVGTDTQYF. In nucleotides, the CDR3 is TGTGCCAGCAGCTTAGTCAGCCTAGTAGGCACAGATACGCAGTATTTT.

This clonotype has a handful of counts. V gene TRBV3-1 combines with J gene TRBJ1-1, with a possible D match to TRBD1 (5 bases). With 4 bases removed from V and 1 base from J, the gap between germline ends came to 13 bases. The CDR3 contains 15 residues. Per the germline V gene, CDR1 is LGHDT and CDR2 is YNNKEL (reference sequence). The CDR3 nucleotides read TGTGCCAGCAGCCGAGTGGGACGGAGGAACACTGAAGCTTTCTTT. It translates to CASSRVGRRNTEAFF.

The chain has TRBV7-9 and TRBJ1-4, with a weak D call TRBD1 (5 bases). This CDR3 contains 14 residues. Trimming stripped 5 bases from V and 7 bases from J, with 14 bases between. CDR1 is SEHNR and CDR2 is FQNEAQ in the germline V gene (reference sequence). The CDR3 sequence is CASSTRGEGEKLFF. The CDR3 DNA follows: TGTGCCAGCAGCACCAGAGGGGAGGGTGAAAAACTGTTTTTT. Supplemented by reference TRBV7-9 and TRBJ1-4, the full variable domain reads DTGVSQNPRHKITKRGQNVTFRCDPISEHNRLYWYRQTLGQGPEFLTYFQNEAQLEKSRLLSDRFSAERPKGSFSTLEIQRTEQGDSAMYLCASSTRGEGEKLFFGSGTQLSVL.

This clonotype was found many times. This rearrangement joins TRBV12-3 or TRBV12-4 to TRBJ2-2; D is unclear. The CDR3 spans 14 residues. V was cut by 0 bases and J by 5 bases, with 7 bases left in between. CDR3 in DNA: TGTGCCAGCAGTTTAGCTCTGGGAACCGGGGAGCTGTTTTTT. It encodes CASSLALGTGELFF.